The 19 T cell receptor beta chains below come from one sample, sequenced in a study of control samples from healthy donors and cancer patients. Sequencing used immunoSEQ multiplex PCR; TCRdb keeps in-frame clones, though not all of them. The sample consists of about 120,000 clones, 93% of them appearing once. What was sequenced was blood. The source is a man aged 25-40 years in good health.

CDR3 coding DNA: TGTGCCAGCAGCTCACCCCGCGGAGCTAACTATGGCTACACCTTC. This translates into CASSSPRGANYGYTF. V gene TRBV28 combines with J gene TRBJ1-2; D gene unclear. This CDR3 has 15 amino acids. Trimming stripped 6 bases from V and 0 bases from J, with 14 bases between. The germline gives CDR1 MDHEN, CDR2 SYDVKM.

This sequence joins TRBV30 and TRBJ1-4; 9 bases align to TRBD1. J gave up 5 bases and V 5 bases, and 6 bases lay outside the gene matches. Germline loops: CDR1 GTSNPN, CDR2 SVGIG (reference sequence). The CDR3 has 14 residues. In nucleotides, the CDR3 is TGTGCCTGGTCGAGGACAGGGGCGAATGAAAAACTGTTTTTT. Amino acids: CAWSRTGANEKLFF.

Comment on this clone: One end of the junction does not line up with germline, which may come from a read error. This chain uses TRBV19 with TRBJ2-2; 8 bases map to TRBD1. CDR1 LNHDA and CDR2 SQIVND come from the germline V gene (reference sequence). CDR3 length equals 16 residues. This CDR3 reads CTSSGGQEIYTGELFF. CDR3 nucleotide sequence: TGTACCAGTAGTGGGGGACAGGAAATCTACACCGGGGAGCTGTTTTTT. Combining the CDR3 with reference TRBV19 and TRBJ2-2 gives the whole variable domain DGGITQSPKYLFRKEGQNVTLSCEQNLNHDAMYWYRQDPGQGLRLIYYSQIVNDFQKGDIAEGYSVSREKKESFPLTVTSAQKNPTAFYLCTSSGGQEIYTGELFFGEGSRLTVL.

This chain uses TRBV7-2 with TRBJ2-1, with 12 bases matching TRBD2. With V trimmed by 4 bases and J by 8 bases, 3 bases remained unmatched. This CDR3 contains 14 residues. Germline values: CDR1 SGHTA, CDR2 FQGNSA. The CDR3 protein is CASSSRTSGDEQFF. CDR3 bases: TGTGCCAGCAGCTCCCGGACTAGCGGGGATGAGCAGTTCTTC.

This chain connects TRBV11-2 to TRBJ1-2; possibly TRBD1 for D (5 bases). Germline lookup yields CDR1 SGHAT and CDR2 FQNNGV. The CDR3 consists of 15 residues. Trimming left V 1 base short and J 3 bases short, with 12 bases between. The CDR3 nucleotides read TGTGCCAGCAGCTTAGCAGGGACCCCATACTATGGCTACACCTTC. Protein sequence: CASSLAGTPYYGYTF.

The CDR3 spells CASSLVQGGYGYTF. The DNA of the CDR3 is TGCGCCAGCAGCTTGGTGCAGGGAGGTTATGGCTACACCTTC. The rearrangement links TRBV5-1 to TRBJ1-2; maybe TRBD1 (5 bases). This CDR3 is built from 14 residues. Germline CDR1 is SGHRS and CDR2 is YFSETQ. V lost 0 bases and J lost 5, with 11 bases in between.

This chain connects TRBV10-1 to TRBJ1-1, with D tentatively TRBD1 (5 bases). Deletions cut 0 bases from V and 1 base from J, with 15 bases between. This CDR3 is built from 17 residues. Germline V CDR1 and CDR2: WNHNN, SYGVQD (reference sequence). CDR3 bases: TGCGCCAGCAGTGAGTCCCACCGCGGGCAGGGGAACACTGAAGCTTTCTTT. This translates into CASSESHRGQGNTEAFF.

In its sample, this clone was seen once. The chain joins TRBV5-5 to TRBJ2-1; the D gene could be TRBD1 or TRBD2 (6 bases each). The germline V gene encodes CDR1 SGHKS and CDR2 YYEKEE (reference sequence). This CDR3 has 17 amino acids. Trimming took 0 bases from V and 7 from J, leaving 20 bases between them. CDR3 sequence reads: CASSLVSPGAGKNEQFF. The DNA of the CDR3 is TGTGCCAGCAGCTTGGTATCTCCGGGGGCGGGGAAGAATGAGCAGTTCTTC.

The chain combines TRBV30 with TRBJ1-5, with D possibly matching TRBD1 (6 bases). The CDR3 runs 14 residues. In germline, CDR1 is GTSNPN, CDR2 SVGIG (reference sequence). V shed 3 bases and J shed 4 bases, with 13 bases lying between them. The CDR3 spells CAWSRGTGNQPQHF. CDR3 sequence (DNA): TGTGCCTGGAGCCGCGGCACAGGGAATCAGCCCCAGCATTTT. Looking up the rest from reference TRBV30 and TRBJ1-5 gives the full variable domain: SQTIHQWPATLVQPVGSPLSLECTVEGTSNPNLYWYRQAAGRGLQLLFYSVGIGQISSEVPQNLSASRPQDRQFILSSKKLLLSDSGFYLCAWSRGTGNQPQHFGDGTRLSIL.

The V gene is TRBV19, the J gene TRBJ2-1, with 9 bases matching TRBD1. The length of the CDR3 is 18 residues. Germline CDR1 reads LNHDA; CDR2 reads SQIVND (reference sequence). Germline trimming cut 3 bases from V and 4 bases from J; bases unmatched to any gene: 13. The CDR3 region is CASSMLGTGSSAYNEQFF. The CDR3 DNA reads TGTGCCAGTAGTATGTTGGGGACAGGGAGTTCGGCTTACAATGAGCAGTTCTTC.

The CDR3: CASSPVGQPGTDTQYF. The CDR3 bases are TGTGCCAGCAGTCCCGTAGGGCAGCCCGGCACAGATACGCAGTATTTT. The chain recombines TRBV5-4 with TRBJ2-3; D unresolved. With 5 bases removed from V and 1 base from J, the gap between germline ends came to 17 bases. This CDR3 has 16 residues. The germline gives CDR1 SGHNT, CDR2 YYREEE (reference sequence).

The chain uses TRBV2 and TRBJ1-5, with TRBD1 matching over 7 bases. Trimming took 7 bases from V and 0 from J; bases not matched to a gene: 3. CDR1 is SNHLY and CDR2 is FYNNEI in the germline V gene. This CDR3 has 14 residues. This CDR3 is CASTRDSSNQPQHF. The CDR3 nucleotides are TGTGCCAGCACGCGGGACAGTAGCAATCAGCCCCAGCATTTT. Supplemented by reference TRBV2 and TRBJ1-5, the full variable domain reads EPEVTQTPSHQVTQMGQEVILRCVPISNHLYFYWYRQILGQKVEFLVSFYNNEISEKSEIFDDQFSVERPDGSNFTLKIRSTKLEDSAMYFCASTRDSSNQPQHFGDGTRLSIL.

The chain is built from TRBV7-9 and TRBJ2-2; D may be TRBD2 (7 bases). The germline V gene encodes CDR1 SEHNR and CDR2 FQNEAQ (reference sequence). The CDR3 sequence is 15 residues long. V was pared by 8 bases and J by 0 bases, with 13 bases between. The CDR3 sequence is CASLRGGANTGELFF. CDR3 bases: TGTGCCAGCCTACGAGGGGGGGCGAACACCGGGGAGCTGTTTTTT.

The chain is built from TRBV6-5 and TRBJ2-3, with D unclear. This CDR3 region has 11 residues. Germline assignment: CDR1 MNHEY and CDR2 SVGAGI. The V and J ends lost 8 bases and 1 base respectively, with 4 bases between them. As DNA, the CDR3 is TGTGCCAGCGGGGGCACAGATACGCAGTATTTT. Its protein product is CASGGTDTQYF.

The V gene is TRBV7-9, the J gene TRBJ2-3; TRBD2 might be the D (7 bases). The CDR3 loop spans 15 amino acids. V was shortened by 4 bases and J by 9 bases, with 20 bases between the two germline ends. CDR1 is SEHNR and CDR2 is FQNEAQ in the germline V gene (reference sequence). Written as DNA, the CDR3 is TGTGCCAGCAGCTCATGGGGGGGGCTGGGATCAACGCAGTATTTT. Its protein product is CASSSWGGLGSTQYF.

The chain is built from TRBV5-1 and TRBJ1-2, with a weak D call TRBD1 (6 bases). The CDR3 is 14 amino acids. Between the trimmed V and J ends, which lost 3 bases and 3 bases, there was a span of 12 bases. CDR1 is SGHRS and CDR2 is YFSETQ in the germline V gene. This chain's CDR3 is CASSSGQYDYGYTF. The CDR3 DNA follows: TGCGCCAGCAGCTCCGGACAGTACGACTATGGCTACACCTTC. Full variable domain (remainder filled in from reference TRBV5-1 and TRBJ1-2): KAGVTQTPRYLIKTRGQQVTLSCSPISGHRSVSWYQQTPGQGLQFLFEYFSETQRNKGNFPGRFSGRQFSNSRSEMNVSTLELGDSALYLCASSSGQYDYGYTFGSGTRLTVV.

This clone occurred once. This chain links TRBV24-1 with TRBJ2-3, with D possibly matching TRBD1 (5 bases). The CDR3 contains 15 residues. CDR1 KGHDR and CDR2 SFDVKD come from the germline V gene. V was shortened by 3 bases and J by 1 base, with 10 bases between the two germline ends. For the CDR3, the DNA is TGTGCCACCAGTGATCACAGGTTAGGCACAGATACGCAGTATTTT. Translation gives CATSDHRLGTDTQYF.

The chain carries TRBV6-6 and TRBJ2-7, with D possibly called TRBD1 or TRBD2 (5 bases each). V lost 5 bases to trimming and J lost 5 bases, with 19 bases between them. In germline, CDR1 is MNHNY, CDR2 SVGAGI (reference sequence). This CDR3 has 15 amino acids. The CDR3 spells CASSRTPTGTHEQYF. The CDR3 DNA reads TGTGCCAGCAGTAGAACTCCCACCGGGACGCACGAGCAGTACTTC.

This chain joins TRBV14 and TRBJ2-2; D is unclear. The CDR3 contains 13 residues. The ends were cut back, 3 bases at V and 3 bases at J, with 5 bases in the middle. Looked up from germline, CDR1 is SGHDN and CDR2 is FVKESK. CDR3 DNA sequence: TGTGCCAGCAGCCAGACGGACACCGGGGAGCTGTTTTTT. This encodes CASSQTDTGELFF.